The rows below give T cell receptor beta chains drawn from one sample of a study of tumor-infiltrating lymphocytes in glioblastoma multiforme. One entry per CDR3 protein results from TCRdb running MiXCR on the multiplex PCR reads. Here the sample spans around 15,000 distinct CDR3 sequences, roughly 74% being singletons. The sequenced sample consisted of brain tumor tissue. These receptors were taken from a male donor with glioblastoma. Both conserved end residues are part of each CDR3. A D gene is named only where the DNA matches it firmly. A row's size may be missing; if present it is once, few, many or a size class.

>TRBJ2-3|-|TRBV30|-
TGTGAATGTGCACAGGGCACAGATACGCAGTATTTT
CECAQGTDTQYF
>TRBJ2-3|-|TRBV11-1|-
TGTGCCAGCAGCAACTTCATAGATACGCAGTATTTT
CASSNFIDTQYF
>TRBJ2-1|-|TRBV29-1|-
TGCAGCGTTGGGGGAGTTATGAATGAGCAGTTCTTC
CSVGGVMNEQFF
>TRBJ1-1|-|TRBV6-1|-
TGTGCCAGCAGTGAACGGGGCTTTGCGAACACTGAAGCTTTCTTT
CASSERGFANTEAFF
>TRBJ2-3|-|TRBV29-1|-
TGCAGCGTAGCCGGGGCTCGCACAGATACGCGGTATTTT
CSVAGARTDTRYF
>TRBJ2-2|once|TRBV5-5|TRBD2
TGTGCCAGCAGCTTTCGTTCTAGCGGCGAGGCCGGGGAGCTGTTTTTT
CASSFRSSGEAGELFF
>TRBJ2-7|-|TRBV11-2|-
TGTGCCAGCAGCCCCTCCTACGAGCAGTACTTC
CASSPSYEQYF
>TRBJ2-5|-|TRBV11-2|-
TGTGCCAGCAGCCAGTGGGGGGAGACCCAGTACTTC
CASSQWGETQYF
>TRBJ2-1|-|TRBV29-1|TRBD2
TGCAGCGTGGCCGGGACTAGCGGGAGCAACAATGAGCAGTTCTTC
CSVAGTSGSNNEQFF
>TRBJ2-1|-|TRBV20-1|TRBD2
TGCAGTGCTAGGGGGGGGGGGGAGCTTAATGAGCAGCTCTTC
CSARGGGELNEQLF
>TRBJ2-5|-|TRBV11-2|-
TGTGCCAGCAGTCGAGGACACGGCCAAGAGACCCAGTACTTC
CASSRGHGQETQYF
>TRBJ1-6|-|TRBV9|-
TGTGCCAGCAGCGCCCGTTCGGGAACCCTCCACTTT
CASSARSGTLHF
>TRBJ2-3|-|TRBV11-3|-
TGTGACAGCAGCTCGGGACTTGTCAGAGATACGCAGTATTTT
CDSSSGLVRDTQYF
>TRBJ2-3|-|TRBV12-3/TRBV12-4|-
TGTGCCAGCAGTTTGGTGGGGTCTAGCACAGATACGCAGTATTTT
CASSLVGSSTDTQYF
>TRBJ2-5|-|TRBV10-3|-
TGTGCCATCAGTGAGTCTGACATCGGGGAAACCCAGTACTTC
CAISESDIGETQYF
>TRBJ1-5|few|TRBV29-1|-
TGCAGCGTTGACGGGGGCTACGGTCAGCCCCAGCATTTT
CSVDGGYGQPQHF
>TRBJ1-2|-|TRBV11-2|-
TGTGACAGCAGCTACGACAGTACTTATGGCTACACCTTC
CDSSYDSTYGYTF
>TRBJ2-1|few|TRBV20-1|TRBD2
TGCAGTGCTACCCACACTAGCGTCCATGAGCAGTTCTTC
CSATHTSVHEQFF
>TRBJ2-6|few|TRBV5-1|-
TGCGCCAGCAGCTTGGGAGAAGGGGACGTCCTGACTTTC
CASSLGEGDVLTF
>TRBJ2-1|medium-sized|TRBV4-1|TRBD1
TGCGCCAGCAGCCAGGGGACAGGGACGAGGAACAATGAGCAGTTCTTC
CASSQGTGTRNNEQFF
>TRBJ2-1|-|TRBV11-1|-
TGTGCCAGCAGCTTAGGACACTGGGTTGAGCAGTTCTTC
CASSLGHWVEQFF
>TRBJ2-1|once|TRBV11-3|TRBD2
TGTGCCAGCAGTCTGACTAGCGGAAACAATGAGCAGTTCTTC
CASSLTSGNNEQFF
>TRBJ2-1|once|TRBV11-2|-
TGTGCCAGCAGCTTAGTTTCTGGCGAGAAGGGTTTCTACAATGAGCGGTTCTTC
CASSLVSGEKGFYNERFF
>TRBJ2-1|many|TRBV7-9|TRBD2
TGTGCCAGCAGCGGTCCGGGACTAGTGGGACAAGTTGATGAGCAGTTCTTC
CASSGPGLVGQVDEQFF
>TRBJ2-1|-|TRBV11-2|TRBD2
TGTGCCAGCAGCCCGAGCTTCGGGGCGGGGGGAGCTAATGAGCAGTTCTTC
CASSPSFGAGGANEQFF
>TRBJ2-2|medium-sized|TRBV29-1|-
TGCAGCGCATCTTTGGACATTGACGGGGAGCTGTTTTTT
CSASLDIDGELFF
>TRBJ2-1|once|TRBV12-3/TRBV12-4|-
TGTGCCAGCAGGTTAGAGGGGAATGAGCAGTTCTTC
CASRLEGNEQFF
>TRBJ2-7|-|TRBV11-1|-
TGTGCCAGCAGCTTAGCGCGTCTAGCGAGAGGTTACGAGCAGTACTTC
CASSLARLARGYEQYF
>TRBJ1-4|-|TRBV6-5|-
TGTGCCAGCAGTTACAAACAGGGCGAAAAACTGTTTTTT
CASSYKQGEKLFF
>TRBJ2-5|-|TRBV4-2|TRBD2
TGTGCCAGCAGCCAAGGGGGAGGGCACGTGGCCCAGTACTTC
CASSQGGGHVAQYF
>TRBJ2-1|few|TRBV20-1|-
TGCAGTGCTACCTTTGGGTGGGGTGCGGCCTACAATGAGCAGTTCTTC
CSATFGWGAAYNEQFF
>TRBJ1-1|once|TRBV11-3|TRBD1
TGTGCCAGCAGCTCGGGACAGGTTGGCACTGAAGCTTTCTTT
CASSSGQVGTEAFF
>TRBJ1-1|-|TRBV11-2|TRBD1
TGTGCCAGCAGCCCAAAGGGACAGGGGGGCACTGAAGCTTTCTTT
CASSPKGQGGTEAFF
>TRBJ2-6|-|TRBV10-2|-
TGCGCCAGCACCCCCCGGGACACTGGGGCCAACGTCCTGACTTTC
CASTPRDTGANVLTF
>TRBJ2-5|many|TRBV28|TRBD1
TGTGCCAGCAGTGAGGACAGGGAGACCCAGTACTTC
CASSEDRETQYF
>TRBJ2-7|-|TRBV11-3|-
TGTGCCAGCAGCCCTCTCGGGCTCTACGAGCAGTACTTC
CASSPLGLYEQYF
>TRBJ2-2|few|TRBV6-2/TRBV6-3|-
TGTGCCAGAAAAGCCGGGACTCAAACTACCGGGGAGCTGTTTTTC
CARKAGTQTTGELFF
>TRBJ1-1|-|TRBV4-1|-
TGCGCCAGCAGCCAAGAGATTTCAAATGAAGCTTTTTTT
CASSQEISNEAFF
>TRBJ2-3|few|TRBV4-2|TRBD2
TGTGCCAGCAGCCAAGACGCTAGCGGGGGGGCAGATACGCAGTATTTT
CASSQDASGGADTQYF
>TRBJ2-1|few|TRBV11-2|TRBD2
TGTGCCAGCAGCCTCTATACTAGCGGGAGCAGGGGTGAGCAGTTCTTC
CASSLYTSGSRGEQFF
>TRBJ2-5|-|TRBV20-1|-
TGCAGTGCTCGTCAGGGAGAGGGGGAGACCCAGTACTTC
CSARQGEGETQYF
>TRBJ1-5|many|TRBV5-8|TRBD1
TGTGCCAGCAGCTGGGGACAGGGAAGACATCGGCCCCAGCATTTT
CASSWGQGRHRPQHF
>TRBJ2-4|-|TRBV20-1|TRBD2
TGCAGTGCTAGAGACCCGGTCAGCGGGATTCGTAAAGCCAAAAACATTCAGTACTTC
CSARDPVSGIRKAKNIQYF
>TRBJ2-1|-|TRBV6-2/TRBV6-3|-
TGTGCCAGCAGCTGGTGGGGCTACAATGAGCAGTTCTTC
CASSWWGYNEQFF
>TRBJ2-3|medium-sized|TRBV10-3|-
TGTGCCATCAGTGAGTCGTATGCAGATACGCAGTATTTT
CAISESYADTQYF
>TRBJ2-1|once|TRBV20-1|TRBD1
TGCAGTGCTAGAGATTTTTTGGACAGGGGGGTGAGTGAGCAGTTCTTC
CSARDFLDRGVSEQFF
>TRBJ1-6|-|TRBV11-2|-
TGTGCCAGCAGCTTAGCGACGAGTAATAATTCACCCCTCCACTTT
CASSLATSNNSPLHF
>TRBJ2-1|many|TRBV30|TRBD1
TGTGCCTGGAGAAGGGGCAGGGGGAATGAGCAGTTCTTC
CAWRRGRGNEQFF
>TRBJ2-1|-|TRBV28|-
TGTGCCAGCACCCGAGACAATGAGCAGTTCTTC
CASTRDNEQFF